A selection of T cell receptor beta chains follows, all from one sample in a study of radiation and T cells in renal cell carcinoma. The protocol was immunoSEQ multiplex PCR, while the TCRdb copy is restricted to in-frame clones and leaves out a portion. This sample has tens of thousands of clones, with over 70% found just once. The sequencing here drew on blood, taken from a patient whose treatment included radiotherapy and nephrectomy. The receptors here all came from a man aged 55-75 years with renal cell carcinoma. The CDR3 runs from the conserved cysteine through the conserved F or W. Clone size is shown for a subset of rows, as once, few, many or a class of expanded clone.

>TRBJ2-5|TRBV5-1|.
CASSLGSETQYF
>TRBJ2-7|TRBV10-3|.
CAISEWTYEQYF
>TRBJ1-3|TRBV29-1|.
CSVETGIRDTIYF
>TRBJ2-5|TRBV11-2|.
CASSFGGTQETQYF
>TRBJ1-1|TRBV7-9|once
CASSLDYTEAFF
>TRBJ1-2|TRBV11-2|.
CASSLGPDRGGYTF
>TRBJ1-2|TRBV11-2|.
CASSLEPTGVEGYTF
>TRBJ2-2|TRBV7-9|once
CASSSFYTGELFF
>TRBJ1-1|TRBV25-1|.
CASHQQGGTEAFF
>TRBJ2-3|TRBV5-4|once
CASSLEPGGADTQYF
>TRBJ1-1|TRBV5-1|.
CASSFVGETEAFF
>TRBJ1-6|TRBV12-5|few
CASGDRGFYNSPLHF
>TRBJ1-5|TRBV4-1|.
CASSWEARNQPQHF
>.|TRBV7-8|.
CASSPATGSSYEQYF
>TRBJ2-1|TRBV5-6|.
CASSWGTDYNEQFF
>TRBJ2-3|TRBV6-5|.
CASRPLAGTDTQYF
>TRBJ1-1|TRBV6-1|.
CASSEFGFGNTEAFF
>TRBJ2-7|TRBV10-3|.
CAISWRGQNSISYEQYF
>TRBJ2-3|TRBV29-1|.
CSVEQGSDTQYF
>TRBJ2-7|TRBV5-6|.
CASSFAGIYYEQYF
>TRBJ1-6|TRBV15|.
CATSREPNPVNSPLHF
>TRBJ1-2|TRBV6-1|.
CASSEGVGNYGYTF
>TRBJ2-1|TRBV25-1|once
CASSGGQDYNEQFF
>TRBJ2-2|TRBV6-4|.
CASSDSTSGVTGELFF
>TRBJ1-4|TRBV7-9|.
CASSSTGIEKLFF
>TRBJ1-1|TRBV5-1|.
CASSSTGQRNTEAFF